Listed below are T cell receptor beta chains from one sample, sequenced in a study of technical replicates of blood from several donors. Only in-frame clones appear in the TCRdb table, and some are missing; sequencing was by immunoSEQ multiplex PCR. Of around 80,000 clones listed, 70% to 90% are singletons. The sample comprised T cells isolated from PBMCs. These receptors were collected from a human donor in good health. Both conserved end residues are part of each CDR3. The D gene is left open where the match is weak. Part of the rows lack a size; the others show once, few, many or a class for expanded clones.

j_call,clone_size,d_call,v_call,cdr3_nt,cdr3_aa
TRBJ2-1,NA,TRBD2,TRBV19,TGTGCCAGTCGACTTCTAGCGGGAGTCGGTAATGAGCAGTTCTTC,CASRLLAGVGNEQFF
TRBJ1-5,NA,TRBD1,TRBV5-6,TGTGCCAGCAGCGAGGCCGAGGGGGCTTATCAGCCCCAGCATTTT,CASSEAEGAYQPQHF
TRBJ1-2,NA,NA,TRBV6-7,TGTGCCAGCAGACGAGTTGTCTATGGCTACACCTTC,CASRRVVYGYTF
TRBJ1-2,NA,NA,TRBV9,TGTGCCAGCAGCATTATGGACAGCAAGGGCTACACCTTC,CASSIMDSKGYTF
TRBJ1-5,NA,TRBD1,TRBV28,TGTGCCAGCAGTTTAAGGGGGCTTCTTTTACGTAATCAGCCCCAGCATTTT,CASSLRGLLLRNQPQHF
TRBJ2-5,NA,NA,TRBV2,TGTGCCAGCCAAATAGGTAACAGATTAGAGACCCAGTACTTC,CASQIGNRLETQYF
TRBJ2-1,NA,NA,TRBV30,TGTGCCTGGAAAAGGAACATCAGGAATGAGCAGTTCTTC,CAWKRNIRNEQFF
TRBJ2-7,NA,NA,TRBV5-6,TGTGCCAGCAGCTTACAGGGTCACGAGCAGTACTTC,CASSLQGHEQYF
TRBJ1-1,NA,NA,TRBV7-2,TGTGCCAGCAGCTTAGCAGGCAGGGACACTGAAGCTTTCTTT,CASSLAGRDTEAFF
TRBJ2-3,NA,NA,TRBV4-2,TGTGCCAGCAGCCAAGACTCTTCCACAGATACGCAGTATTTT,CASSQDSSTDTQYF
TRBJ2-1,NA,TRBD1,TRBV7-3,TGTGCCAGCAGCTTAAACGGACAGGGCTCCTACAATGAGCAGTTCTTC,CASSLNGQGSYNEQFF
TRBJ1-1,NA,TRBD1,TRBV7-3,TGTGCCAGTTCGGACAGGGTCACAACTGAAGCTTTCTTT,CASSDRVTTEAFF
TRBJ2-1,NA,NA,TRBV9,TGTGCCAGCAGCGTAGAGGGGGGGTTGGCCTACAATGAGCAGTTCTTC,CASSVEGGLAYNEQFF
TRBJ2-7,NA,TRBD2,TRBV4-3,TGCGCCAGCAGCCAAGGACTAGCCTTCGAGCAGTACTTC,CASSQGLAFEQYF
TRBJ2-2,NA,NA,TRBV7-3,TGTGCCAGCAGTCGGGATAGGACCACCGGGGAGCTGTTTTTT,CASSRDRTTGELFF
TRBJ1-2,NA,NA,TRBV2,TGTGCCAGCAGCAGGGAAAGAGACTATGGCTACACCTTC,CASSRERDYGYTF
TRBJ1-1,NA,NA,TRBV28,TGTGCCAGCTATTTAGCAGTGAACACTGAAGCTTTCTTT,CASYLAVNTEAFF
TRBJ2-1,NA,NA,TRBV11-2,TGTGCCAGCAGCTTAGTAGATTGGAATGAGCAGTTCTTC,CASSLVDWNEQFF
TRBJ2-7,NA,TRBD2,TRBV5-1,TGCGCCAGCAGCTTTTCGGGCTTTACAGCGGGAGGAACCTACGAGCAGTACTTC,CASSFSGFTAGGTYEQYF
TRBJ2-1,NA,TRBD2,TRBV5-1,TGCGCCAGCAGCTTGTCATCTAGCGGGAACAATGAGCAGTTCTTC,CASSLSSSGNNEQFF
TRBJ2-7,once,TRBD2,TRBV30,TGTGCCTGGAGTGGGACTAGCGTTGGTGAGCAGTACTTC,CAWSGTSVGEQYF
TRBJ2-7,NA,TRBD2,TRBV9,TGTGCCAGCAGCGTTACTAGCGGGAAACTCTACGAGCAGTACTTC,CASSVTSGKLYEQYF
TRBJ2-7,NA,NA,TRBV14,TGTGCCAGCAGCCAAGTAGGGGGAAGCTCCTACGAGCAGTACTTC,CASSQVGGSSYEQYF
TRBJ2-2,NA,TRBD2,TRBV9,TGTGCCAGCAGCGCGACTAGCGGGAGTCGGGTCGGGGAGCTGTTTTTT,CASSATSGSRVGELFF
TRBJ2-7,NA,TRBD1,TRBV9,TGTGCCAGCAGCCGGACAGGGGGCTACGAGCAGTACTTC,CASSRTGGYEQYF
TRBJ1-3,NA,TRBD1,TRBV6-1,TGTGCCAGCAGTGAAGCGAGGACAGGGGGAAACACCATATATTTT,CASSEARTGGNTIYF
TRBJ2-1,NA,TRBD2,TRBV6-6,TGTGCCAGCAGTTACTCAGCGGGAGCGGTCAATGAGCAGTTCTTC,CASSYSAGAVNEQFF
TRBJ1-1,NA,TRBD1,TRBV9,TGTGCCAGCAGCGGAGACAGGGGGCTAACTGAAGCTTTCTTT,CASSGDRGLTEAFF
TRBJ2-1,NA,TRBD2,TRBV11-3,TGTGCCAGCAGCTTAACCCACGGACTAGCGGGAGGATCCTACAATGAGCAGTTCTTC,CASSLTHGLAGGSYNEQFF
TRBJ1-1,NA,NA,TRBV28,TGTGCCAGCAGTTTTAATTTGGGGGGGATGCGGGAGTTTAACACTGAAGCTTTCTTT,CASSFNLGGMREFNTEAFF
TRBJ1-2,NA,TRBD1,TRBV28,TGTGCCAGCAGTCCGGGACAGGGGGGGTACCGGGGCTACACCTTC,CASSPGQGGYRGYTF
TRBJ1-2,NA,TRBD1,TRBV6-1,TGTGCCAGTGAAGACTCCGGGACAGGGAGCTATGGCTACACCTTC,CASEDSGTGSYGYTF
TRBJ1-2,NA,NA,TRBV6-5,TGTGCCAGCAGTCCTCATGGGGCTAAAGGCTACACCTTC,CASSPHGAKGYTF
TRBJ2-7,NA,TRBD2,TRBV28,TGTGCCAGCAGGTTAGCGGGAGCCCCTAACCTCTACGAGCAGTACTTC,CASRLAGAPNLYEQYF
TRBJ2-1,NA,NA,TRBV13,TGTGCCAGCAGCTATCTCTACAATGAGCAGTTCTTC,CASSYLYNEQFF
TRBJ2-2,NA,TRBD2,TRBV7-2,TGTGCCAGCAGCTTCGGCGGGAGGGCGACCGGGGAGCTGTTTTTT,CASSFGGRATGELFF
TRBJ1-4,NA,TRBD1,TRBV15,TGTGCCACCAGCGGGGGCCAATTGCAGGGGGCTAATGAAAAACTGTTTTTT,CATSGGQLQGANEKLFF
TRBJ1-4,few,NA,TRBV18,TGTGCCAGCTCACCAGAAACAGGGAGAGTTGATGAAAAACTGTTTTTT,CASSPETGRVDEKLFF
TRBJ2-7,NA,NA,TRBV5-5,TGTGCCAGCAGCTATACAATAACCTACGAGCAGTACTTC,CASSYTITYEQYF
TRBJ1-5,NA,TRBD1,TRBV27,TGTGCCAGCAGCGGACAGGGTGGTCAGCCCCAGCATTTT,CASSGQGGQPQHF
TRBJ2-5,NA,TRBD2,TRBV7-6,TGTGCCAGCAGCCTCCTAGCGGGAGGGCCCTCATCTCCAGAGACCCAGTACTTC,CASSLLAGGPSSPETQYF
TRBJ2-5,NA,TRBD1,TRBV4-3,TGCGCCAGCAGCCTGCACAGGGGGCTGGAGACCCAGTACTTC,CASSLHRGLETQYF
TRBJ2-3,NA,TRBD1,TRBV5-4,TGTGCCAGCAGTCAACAGGGGGCAGATACGCAGTATTTT,CASSQQGADTQYF
TRBJ2-2,NA,NA,TRBV11-3,TGTGCCAGCAGCTCCTGGGACTTTCTGGGGCAGCTGTTTTTT,CASSSWDFLGQLFF
TRBJ1-1,NA,TRBD1,TRBV7-6,TGTGCCAGCAGCTTAGGGCTTGGGACAGGGGTCACTGAAGCTTTCTTT,CASSLGLGTGVTEAFF